One sample yielded the 6 T cell receptor beta chains listed below, sequenced in a study of blood T cell repertoires in COVID-19. TCRdb's table, derived via immunoSEQ multiplex PCR, lists solely in-frame clones and lacks some. The repertoire consists of roughly 430,000 clones, with around 90% occurring once and the leading ten covering around 2.1%. Material: PBMCs or T cells enriched from blood (not recorded which). The receptors derive from a woman aged 40-49 years with acute COVID-19.

This clone has a handful of counts. The chain has TRBV9 and TRBJ2-5; 8 bases are a match to TRBD2. The CDR3 runs to 18 residues. CDR1 and CDR2 from the germline V gene are SGDLS and YYNGEE. The ends lost 4 bases at V and 2 bases at J; junction bases unmatched: 16. The CDR3 protein is CASSPGGGGPESQETQYF. The CDR3 DNA sequence: TGTGCCAGCAGCCCCGGGGGCGGGGGGCCCGAAAGTCAAGAGACCCAGTACTTC.

The rearrangement uses TRBV4-1 and TRBJ1-3, with unresolved D. The V end lost 9 bases, the J end lost 0 bases, and 24 bases lay between the germline ends. The CDR3 consists of 18 residues. Germline-derived CDR1 and CDR2 are MGHRA and YSYEKL. The CDR3 protein is CASRPTYVAHSSGNTIYF. In DNA, the CDR3 is TGCGCCAGTAGACCGACCTACGTGGCTCACAGCTCTGGAAACACCATATATTTT.

V is TRBV19 and J is TRBJ1-1, with 9 bases matching TRBD1. The germline V gene encodes CDR1 LNHDA and CDR2 SQIVND (reference sequence). The CDR3 has 11 residues. V lost 7 bases to trimming and J lost 8 bases; unmatched junction nucleotides: 2. CDR3 loop: CASTGTGEAFF. CDR3 in DNA: TGTGCCAGTACTGGGACAGGGGAAGCTTTCTTT.

This sequence joins TRBV9 and TRBJ2-3; 14 bases agree with TRBD2. This CDR3 has 21 amino acids. Germline trimming cut 3 bases from V and 0 bases from J; bases unmatched to any gene: 15. The V gene's germline CDR1 is SGDLS and CDR2 YYNGEE. The CDR3 bases are TGTGCCAGCAGCGCACGGAGACTAGCGGGGGGGCCGGGTTCGAGCACAGATACGCAGTATTTT. Translation: CASSARRLAGGPGSSTDTQYF.

The chain links TRBV3-1 (or the pseudogene TRBV3-2) to TRBJ1-1, with D unresolved. Trimming left V 0 bases short and J 0 bases short, with 11 bases between. This CDR3 spans 16 amino acids. CDR1 LGHDT and CDR2 YNNKEL come from the germline V gene (reference sequence). The CDR3 sequence: CASSQDGAGLNTEAFF. Here the CDR3 DNA reads TGTGCCAGCAGCCAAGATGGAGCGGGCTTGAACACTGAAGCTTTCTTT.

This chain links TRBV27 with TRBJ2-3; 8 positions agree with TRBD1. In germline, CDR1 is MNHEY, CDR2 SMNVEV (reference sequence). After removal of 1 base from V and 6 bases from J, the junction contained 6 bases not matched to a gene. This CDR3 has 15 residues. The CDR3 spells CASSLYETGVDTQYF. DNA for the CDR3: TGTGCCAGCAGTTTATATGAGACAGGGGTTGATACGCAGTATTTT.